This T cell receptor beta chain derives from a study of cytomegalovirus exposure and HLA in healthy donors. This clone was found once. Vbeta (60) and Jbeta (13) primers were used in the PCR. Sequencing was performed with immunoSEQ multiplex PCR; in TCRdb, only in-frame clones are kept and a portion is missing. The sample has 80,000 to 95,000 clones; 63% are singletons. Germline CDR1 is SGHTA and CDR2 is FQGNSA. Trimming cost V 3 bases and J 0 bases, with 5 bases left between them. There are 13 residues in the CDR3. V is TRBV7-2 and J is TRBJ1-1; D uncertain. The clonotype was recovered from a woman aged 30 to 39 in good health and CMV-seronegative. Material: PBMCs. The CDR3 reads CASSFSMNTEAFF. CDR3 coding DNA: TGTGCCAGCAGCTTTTCTATGAACACTGAAGCTTTCTTT.